The 18 T cell receptor beta chains presented below share a single source sample, sequenced in a study of patients and donors after allogeneic stem cell transplantation (dated by TCRdb to about 2020). Libraries were constructed by RT-PCR. For sequencing, a NextSeq 550 was employed. The public sequencing data were trimmed at Q25 with fastp and processed into clonotypes with MiXCR by TCRdb, which kept only in-frame beta chains. Rows with one shared CDR3 protein collapse into an entry with the most common genes and DNA. This sample comprises 70,000 to 75,000 distinct CDR3 sequences, around 27% of them detected only once. Of the sample, roughly 29% is held by the ten largest clones. Source material: blood, either unsorted or a sorted T cell fraction (not recorded which). These receptors came from a human donor who was either an allogeneic HSCT recipient or a stem cell or donor lymphocyte infusion donor (not recorded which). It is not recorded whose cells these are; they may come from a transplant donor.

The chain couples TRBV20-1 to TRBJ1-2; no definite D call. This CDR3 has 10 amino acids. V lost 6 bases and J lost 4, with 6 bases in between. Germline CDR1 reads DFQATT; CDR2 reads SNEGSKA (reference sequence). CDR3 DNA sequence: TGCAGTGCCGGACTCTATGGCTACACCTTC. This gives the protein CSAGLYGYTF.

The sample holds a few counts of this clonotype. V and J are TRBV20-1 and TRBJ2-3; D might be TRBD2 (5 bases). The CDR3 runs to 14 residues. V lost 0 bases to trimming and J lost 5 bases, with 12 bases between them. Germline CDR1 reads DFQATT; CDR2 reads SNEGSKA (reference sequence). CDR3 loop: CSARDSLAIDTQYF. As DNA, the CDR3 is TGCAGTGCTAGAGATTCGCTAGCTATAGATACGCAGTATTTT.

V usage is TRBV10-3 and J usage is TRBJ1-2; D call uncertain. The CDR3 contains 12 residues. The V and J ends lost 4 bases and 4 bases respectively, with 7 bases between them. From germline, CDR1 is ENHRY and CDR2 SYGVKD. The CDR3: CAISGGPYGYTF. DNA of the CDR3: TGTGCCATCAGTGGGGGTCCCTATGGCTACACCTTC.

This clonotype showed up just a few times. This chain connects TRBV6-4 to TRBJ1-1, with D perhaps matching TRBD1 (5 bases). Per germline, CDR1 MRHNA and CDR2 SNTAGT. V was trimmed by 7 bases and J by 8 bases, leaving 26 bases between them. This CDR3 spans 16 amino acids. In DNA form, the CDR3 reads TGTGCCAGCACTTGGGTTTTTTGGGGGAAAGGAAAAGAAGCTTTCTTT. Its protein product is CASTWVFWGKGKEAFF.

The chain recombines TRBV11-2 with TRBJ2-3; D remains ambiguous. Per the germline V gene, CDR1 is SGHAT and CDR2 is FQNNGV. Trimming cost V 3 bases and J 3 bases, with 10 bases left between them. The CDR3 spans 14 residues. CDR3 coding DNA: TGTGCCAGCAGCTTTAGGCCAGCAACAGATACGCAGTATTTT. It codes for CASSFRPATDTQYF. The full variable domain, with the rest looked up from reference TRBV11-2 and TRBJ2-3, is EAGVAQSPRYKIIEKRQSVAFWCNPISGHATLYWYQQILGQGPKLLIQFQNNGVVDDSQLPKDRFSAERLKGVDSTLKIQPAKLEDSAVYLCASSFRPATDTQYFGPGTRLTVL.

This clonotype was detected only a few times. The V gene is TRBV11-3, the J gene TRBJ2-2; 11 nucleotides agree with TRBD1. Germline CDR1 is SGHNT and CDR2 is YENEEA. V dropped 1 base and J dropped 3; count of bases not matched to a gene: 4. The CDR3 contains 17 residues. The CDR3 loop is CASSLGTGGLDTGELFF. CDR3 in DNA: TGTGCCAGCAGCTTAGGGACAGGGGGCTTGGACACCGGGGAGCTGTTTTTT.

The chain joins TRBV7-9 to TRBJ2-2; no definite D call. This CDR3 is built from 11 residues. V was clipped by 2 bases and J by 5 bases, with 0 bases between them. The germline CDR1 and CDR2 sequences are SEHNR and FQNEAQ (reference sequence). Here the CDR3 reads CASSLTGELFF. The DNA of the CDR3 is TGTGCCAGCAGCTTAACCGGGGAGCTGTTTTTT.

The V and J genes are TRBV11-2 and TRBJ1-2, with 8 bases fitting TRBD1. This CDR3 region has 15 residues. V trimming: 5 bases; J trimming: 6 bases; junction bases outside the gene matches: 11. Germline V gene data show CDR1 as SGHAT and CDR2 as FQNNGV. Here the CDR3 reads CASSPIQGVLHGYTF. CDR3 nucleotides: TGTGCCAGCAGCCCCATACAGGGGGTTTTGCATGGCTACACCTTC.

In this sample, this clonotype turned up many times. J is TRBJ1-6 and V is TRBV20-1; 8 positions agree with TRBD1. The CDR3 consists of 15 residues. V shed 5 bases and J 6 bases; nucleotides not matched to a gene: 9. The germline V gene encodes CDR1 DFQATT and CDR2 SNEGSKA (reference sequence). CDR3 in DNA: TGCAGTGCTTCAATGGGGACAGGCGTTAATTCACCCCTCCACTTT. Protein product: CSASMGTGVNSPLHF.

The rearrangement links TRBV20-1 to TRBJ1-1, with 9 bases identical to TRBD1. This CDR3 is built from 12 residues. J gave up 10 bases and V 5 bases, and 8 bases lay outside the gene matches. Germline V gene data show CDR1 as DFQATT and CDR2 as SNEGSKA (reference sequence). The CDR3 DNA sequence: TGCAGTGCTGGCCTTTTACAGGGGGCAGCTTTCTTT. It yields the protein CSAGLLQGAAFF.

V usage is TRBV14 and J usage is TRBJ1-1, with TRBD1 as a possible D gene (5 bases). Germline CDR1 SGHDN, CDR2 FVKESK. The CDR3 runs to 16 residues. The V end was cut by 1 base, the J end by 3 bases, with 15 bases between. The CDR3: CASSQGTSPWDTEAFF. The CDR3 nucleotides are TGTGCCAGCAGCCAAGGGACATCACCCTGGGACACTGAAGCTTTCTTT.

The gene calls are TRBV7-3 and TRBJ1-4; D not certain. V was trimmed by 1 base and J by 0 bases, leaving 6 bases between them. Germline V lookup: CDR1 SGHTA, CDR2 FQGTGA. The CDR3 length is 15 residues. As DNA, the CDR3 is TGTGCCAGCAGCTTAAGCCCAGCAACTAATGAAAAACTGTTTTTT. This gives the protein CASSLSPATNEKLFF.

This rearrangement joins TRBV9 to TRBJ2-5; TRBD2 aligns across 11 bases. The CDR3 spans 17 residues. V lost 1 base to trimming and J lost 1 base; unmatched junction nucleotides: 6. Germline CDR1 and CDR2: SGDLS and YYNGEE. Here the CDR3 reads CASSVLGTSGFQETQYF. CDR3 DNA sequence: TGTGCCAGCAGCGTATTGGGGACTAGCGGCTTCCAAGAGACCCAGTACTTC.

A few counts support this clonotype. This rearrangement joins TRBV12-5 to TRBJ1-5; D perhaps matches TRBD1 (6 bases). Germline V gene sequence: CDR1 LGHNT, CDR2 FRNRAP. The V and J ends lost 2 bases and 5 bases respectively, with 7 bases between them. The CDR3 has 13 residues. The CDR3 DNA reads as TGTGCTAGTGGTTTGTCAGGGGATCAGCCCCAGCATTTT. It codes for CASGLSGDQPQHF.

This clonotype was detected a few times. The chain combines TRBV4-1 with TRBJ1-1; weak D call: TRBD1 (5 bases). This CDR3 contains 15 residues. The V end lost 1 base, the J end lost 5 bases, and 14 bases lay between the germline ends. Germline V gene lookup returns CDR1 MGHRA and CDR2 YSYEKL. This chain's CDR3 is CASSQGQFEGTEAFF. CDR3 coding DNA: TGCGCCAGCAGCCAAGGACAGTTTGAAGGGACTGAAGCTTTCTTT.

This chain joins TRBV20-1 and TRBJ1-1; D call uncertain. Trimming took off 3 bases at V and 6 bases at J, with 8 bases between the two ends. The CDR3 extends over 11 amino acids. Germline loops: CDR1 DFQATT, CDR2 SNEGSKA (reference sequence). This CDR3 is CSASRAPEAFF. DNA for the CDR3: TGCAGTGCTAGCCGAGCTCCTGAAGCTTTCTTT.

The rearrangement links TRBV4-3 to TRBJ1-6, with D perhaps matching TRBD1 (5 bases). CDR1 is LGHNA, CDR2 YSLEER, per germline. The CDR3 is 13 residues long. Trimming removed 1 base from V and 8 bases from J, with 6 bases in between. The CDR3 region has the DNA TGCGCCAGCAGCCAAGGGGGCGATTCACCCCTCCACTTT. Amino acid sequence: CASSQGGDSPLHF.

V gene TRBV2 combines with J gene TRBJ1-1; tentative D call: TRBD1 (6 bases). Trimming stripped 7 bases from V and 7 bases from J, with 10 bases between. The CDR3 length is 11 residues. Germline-derived CDR1 and CDR2 are SNHLY and FYNNEI. CDR3 DNA sequence: TGTGCCAGCACAGGGGATATTGAAGCTTTCTTT. Translating it yields CASTGDIEAFF.